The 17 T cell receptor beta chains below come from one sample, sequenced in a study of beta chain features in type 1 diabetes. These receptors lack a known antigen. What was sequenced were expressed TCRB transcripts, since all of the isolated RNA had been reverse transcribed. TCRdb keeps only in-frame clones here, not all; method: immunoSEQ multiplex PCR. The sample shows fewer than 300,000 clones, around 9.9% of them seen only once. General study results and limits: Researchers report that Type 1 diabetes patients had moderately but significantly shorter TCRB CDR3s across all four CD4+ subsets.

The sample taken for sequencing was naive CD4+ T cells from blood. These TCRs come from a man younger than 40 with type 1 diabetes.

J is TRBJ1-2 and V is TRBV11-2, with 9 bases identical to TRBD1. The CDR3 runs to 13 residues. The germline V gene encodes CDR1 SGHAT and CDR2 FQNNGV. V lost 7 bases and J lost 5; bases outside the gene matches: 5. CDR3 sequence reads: CASTRQGGYGYTF. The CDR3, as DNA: TGTGCCAGCACCAGACAGGGGGGATATGGCTACACCTTC.

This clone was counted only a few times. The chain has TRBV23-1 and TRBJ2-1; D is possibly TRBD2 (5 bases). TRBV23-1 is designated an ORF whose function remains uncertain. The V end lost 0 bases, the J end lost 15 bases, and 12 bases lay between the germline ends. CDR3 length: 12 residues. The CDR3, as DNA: TGCGCCAGCAGTCAATCTAAGAGGGTAAGGTTCTTC. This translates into CASSQSKRVRFF.

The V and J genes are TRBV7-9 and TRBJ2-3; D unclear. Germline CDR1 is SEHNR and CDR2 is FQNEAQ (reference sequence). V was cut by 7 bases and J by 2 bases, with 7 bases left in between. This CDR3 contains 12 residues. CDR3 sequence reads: CASTPLTDTQYF. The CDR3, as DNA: TGTGCCAGCACCCCACTCACAGATACGCAGTATTTT. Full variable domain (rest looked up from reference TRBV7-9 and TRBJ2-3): DTGVSQNPRHKITKRGQNVTFRCDPISEHNRLYWYRQTLGQGPEFLTYFQNEAQLEKSRLLSDRFSAERPKGSFSTLEIQRTEQGDSAMYLCASTPLTDTQYFGPGTRLTVL.

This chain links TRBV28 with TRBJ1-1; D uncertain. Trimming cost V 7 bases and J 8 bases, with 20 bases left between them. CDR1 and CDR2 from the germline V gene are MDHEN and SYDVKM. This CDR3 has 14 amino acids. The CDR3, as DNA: TGTGCCAGCATTAATGGCGGCGGAACTCAAGAAGCTTTCTTT. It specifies CASINGGGTQEAFF.

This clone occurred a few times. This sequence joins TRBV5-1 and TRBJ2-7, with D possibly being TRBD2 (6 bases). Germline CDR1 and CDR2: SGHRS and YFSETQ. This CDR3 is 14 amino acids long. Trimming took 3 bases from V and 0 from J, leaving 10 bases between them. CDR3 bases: TGCGCCAGCAGCTGGGACGGGAGCTCCTACGAGCAGTACTTC. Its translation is CASSWDGSSYEQYF.

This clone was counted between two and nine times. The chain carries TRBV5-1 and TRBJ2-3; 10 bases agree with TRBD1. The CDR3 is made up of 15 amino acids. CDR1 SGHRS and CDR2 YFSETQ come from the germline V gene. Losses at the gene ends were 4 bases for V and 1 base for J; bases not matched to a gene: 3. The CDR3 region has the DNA TGCGCCAGCAGCGCGGGGACAGGGGGCACAGATACGCAGTATTTT. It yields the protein CASSAGTGGTDTQYF.

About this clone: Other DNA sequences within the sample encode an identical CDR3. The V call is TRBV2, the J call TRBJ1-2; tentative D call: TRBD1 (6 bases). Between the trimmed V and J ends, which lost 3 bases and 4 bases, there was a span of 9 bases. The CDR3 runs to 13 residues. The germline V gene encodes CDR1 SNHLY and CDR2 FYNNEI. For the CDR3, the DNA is TGTGCCAGCAGTGAGGCCAGGGGCTATGGCTACACCTTC. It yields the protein CASSEARGYGYTF.

CDR3 protein: CASTERVGNQPQHF. The CDR3 coding sequence is TGTGCCAGCACCGAGCGGGTGGGGAATCAGCCCCAGCATTTT. J is TRBJ1-5 and V is TRBV2; unclear D gene. CDR3 length: 14 residues. Trimming removed 7 bases at V and 4 bases at J, with 14 bases between. CDR1 is SNHLY and CDR2 is FYNNEI in the germline V gene.

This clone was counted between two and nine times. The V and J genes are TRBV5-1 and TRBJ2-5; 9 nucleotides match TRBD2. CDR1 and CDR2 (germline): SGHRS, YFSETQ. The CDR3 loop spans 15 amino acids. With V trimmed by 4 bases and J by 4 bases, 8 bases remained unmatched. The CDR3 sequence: CASSQMRGGRETQYF. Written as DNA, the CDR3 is TGCGCCAGCAGCCAGATGCGGGGGGGCCGAGAGACCCAGTACTTC.

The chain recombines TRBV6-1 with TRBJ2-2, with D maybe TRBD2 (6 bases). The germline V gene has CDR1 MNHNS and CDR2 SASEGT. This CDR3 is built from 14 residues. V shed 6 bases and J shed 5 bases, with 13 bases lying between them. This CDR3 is CASSLTRGTGELFF. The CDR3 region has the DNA TGTGCCAGCAGCCTGACTAGGGGTACCGGGGAGCTGTTTTTT.

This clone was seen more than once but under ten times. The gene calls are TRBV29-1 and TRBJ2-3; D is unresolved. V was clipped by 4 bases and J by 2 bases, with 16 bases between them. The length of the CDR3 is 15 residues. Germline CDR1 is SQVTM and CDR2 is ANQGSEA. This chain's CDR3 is CSVVLQVRITDTQYF. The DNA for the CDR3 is TGCAGCGTTGTACTTCAGGTCCGAATCACAGATACGCAGTATTTT.

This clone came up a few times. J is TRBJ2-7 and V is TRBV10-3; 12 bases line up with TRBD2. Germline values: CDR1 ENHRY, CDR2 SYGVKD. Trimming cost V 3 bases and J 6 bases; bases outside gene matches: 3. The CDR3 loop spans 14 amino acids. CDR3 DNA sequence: TGTGCCATCAGTGAACTAGCGGGGGGTTCCGAGCAGTACTTC. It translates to CAISELAGGSEQYF.

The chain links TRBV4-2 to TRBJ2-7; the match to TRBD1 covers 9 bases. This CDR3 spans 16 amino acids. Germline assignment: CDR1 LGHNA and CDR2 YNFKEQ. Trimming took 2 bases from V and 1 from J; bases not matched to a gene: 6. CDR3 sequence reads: CASSQPPGQGSYEQYF. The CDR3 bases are TGTGCCAGCAGCCAACCTCCGGGACAGGGTTCCTACGAGCAGTACTTC.

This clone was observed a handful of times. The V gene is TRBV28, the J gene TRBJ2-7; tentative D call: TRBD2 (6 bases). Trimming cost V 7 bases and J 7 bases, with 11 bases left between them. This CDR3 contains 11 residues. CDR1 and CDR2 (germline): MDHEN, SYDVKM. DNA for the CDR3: TGTGCCAGCACTTTCAGCGGGGAGCAGTACTTC. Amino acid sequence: CASTFSGEQYF. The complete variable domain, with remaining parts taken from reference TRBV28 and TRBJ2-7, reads DVKVTQSSRYLVKRTGEKVFLECVQDMDHENMFWYRQDPGLGLRLIYFSYDVKMKEKGDIPEGYSVSREKKERFSLILESASTNQTSMYLCASTFSGEQYFGPGTRLTVT.

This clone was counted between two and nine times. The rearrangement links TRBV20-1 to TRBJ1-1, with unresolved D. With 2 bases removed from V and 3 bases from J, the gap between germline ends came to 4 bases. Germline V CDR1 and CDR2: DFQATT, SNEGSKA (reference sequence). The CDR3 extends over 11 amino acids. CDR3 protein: CSARQYTEAFF. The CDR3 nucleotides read TGCAGTGCTAGACAATACACTGAAGCTTTCTTT.

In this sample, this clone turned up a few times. For the CDR3, the DNA is TGTGCCAGCAGCGCCGCGGGGGACTCATACAATGAGCAGTTCTTC. Protein product: CASSAAGDSYNEQFF. This chain uses TRBV9 with TRBJ2-1; TRBD2 matches 7 bases. The trim removed 3 bases at V and 4 bases at J, leaving 7 bases unmatched. The germline gives CDR1 SGDLS, CDR2 YYNGEE. The CDR3 contains 15 residues.

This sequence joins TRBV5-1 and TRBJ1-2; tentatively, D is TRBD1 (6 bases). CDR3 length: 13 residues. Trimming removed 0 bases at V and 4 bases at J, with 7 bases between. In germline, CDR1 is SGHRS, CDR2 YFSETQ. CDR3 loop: CASSLAGVYGYTF. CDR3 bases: TGCGCCAGCAGCTTGGCAGGGGTCTATGGCTACACCTTC.